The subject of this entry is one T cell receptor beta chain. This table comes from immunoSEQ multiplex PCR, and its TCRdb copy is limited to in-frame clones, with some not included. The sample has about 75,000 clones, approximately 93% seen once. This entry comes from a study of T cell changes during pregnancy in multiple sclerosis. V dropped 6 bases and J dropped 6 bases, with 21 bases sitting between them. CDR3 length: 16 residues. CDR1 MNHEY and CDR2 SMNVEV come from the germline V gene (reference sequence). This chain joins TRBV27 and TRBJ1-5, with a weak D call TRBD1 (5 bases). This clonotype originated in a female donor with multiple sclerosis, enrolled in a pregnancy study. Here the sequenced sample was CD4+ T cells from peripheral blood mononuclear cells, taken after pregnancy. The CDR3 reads CASRKEGVAGSQPQHF. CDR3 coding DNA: TGTGCCAGCAGGAAAGAAGGGGTAGCGGGCTCTCAGCCCCAGCATTTT.